This T cell receptor (beta chain) originates from a study of vaccination and CD4 T cells after COVID-19 (dated by TCRdb to between 2021 and 2024). With regard to the full study: The convalescent cohort comprised six males and four females, including two Hispanic individuals, seven Caucasians, two Asians and one multiracial person. Two doses of either the Pfizer-BioNTech BNT162b2 vaccine (n=8) or the Moderna mRNA-1273 vaccine (n=2) were administered to participants. Post-COVID blood samples were collected from convalescent patients a median of roughly 100 days after diagnosis, with a range of roughly 35 to 161 days. The time from the second vaccine dose to post-vaccine blood sampling had a median of roughly 77 days and ranged from about 14 to 250 days. For stimulating the cultures, overlapping spike peptide pools were used, derived from SARS-CoV-2 as well as from the common cold coronaviruses HCoV-NL63, HCoV-OC43 and HCoV-229E. As controls, cultures received a CEFX viral epitope pool (the positive control), an HIV-1 Nef peptide pool (the negative control), or no peptide at all. The spike-specific CD4+ TCR repertoire was compared before and after mRNA vaccination in ten to eleven COVID-19 convalescent patients and a handful of infection-naive healthy vaccine recipients. Findings and caveats that apply to the study as a whole: Among convalescent patients, a median roughly 90% of the SARS-CoV-2-reactive clones seen after vaccination appeared only after vaccination, which suggests priming specific to the vaccine. Only a relatively small number of convalescent patients were included in the study, and early timepoints following natural infection were not analyzed. Of the vaccine-specific clones in convalescent patients, 304 of 307, or nearly all, reacted only to SARS-CoV-2 spike and did not cross-react with common cold coronaviruses. An increase in the median number of SARS-CoV-2-reactive clonotypes from 20 to 25 after infection to roughly 36 after vaccination was observed, but the change was not found to be significant.

This clonotype was seen a few times. The antigen this receptor binds is unknown. No per-base quality is available; no much larger clone lies one base away. CDR1 and CDR2 are read off the germline V gene (reference sequence) as DFQATT and SNEGSKA. CDR3 length: 14 amino acids, cysteine to phenylalanine. Only the CDR3 part of the read is kept: 42 bases, read in frame from the first base. The germline V and J ends show losses of 1 base and 7 bases respectively, and no gene match explains 8 bases of the junction. This sample's treatment or condition label indicates: roughly ten-day PBMC culture with coronavirus spike peptide pools or control peptides (ViraFEST assay). The ViraFEST assay was used in the study, in which antigen-specific T cells were expanded with peptide pools and expanded clonotypes were subsequently identified by TCR sequencing. Healthy vaccine recipients had no prior SARS-CoV-2 infection, confirmed by negative nucleocapsid antibody tests before and after vaccination. Each well held under 2.5 million PBMCs cultured in IMDM containing roughly 5% human AB serum and approximately 9.1 IU/ml IL-2, with 8.5 to 10 ug/ml peptide pools added. Half of the culture medium was replaced with fresh IL-2-containing medium on days 3 and 7. Once the cells had been in culture for roughly 10 days, the EasySep CD4+ T cell isolation kit was used to isolate CD4+ T cells by negative selection. Ficoll-Paque Plus gradient centrifugation was used to isolate PBMCs from whole blood, and the isolated PBMCs were then either used fresh or cryopreserved at -140C. Culture conditions were generally each tested in triplicate wells.

Libraries were constructed by PCR. TCR sequencing of DNA from cultured CD4+ T cells used the Oncomine TCR Beta short-read assay at the Johns Hopkins FTIC core. Genomic DNA was extracted from the cultured CD4+ T cells with the QIAamp micro DNA kit. Oncomine TCR Beta libraries from cultured CD4+ T cells were pooled using unique dual indexes and sequenced on an Illumina iSeq 100. Regarding the original processing steps: Non-productive sequences were removed, and CDR3s that did not start with C, did not end with F or W, or were shorter than 7 amino acids were discarded. The MANAFEST web application was used to identify antigen-specific clonotypes by comparing peptide-stimulated wells against reference wells and other culture wells. An FDR below 0.05, an odds ratio above 5, and a productive frequency above 0.1% in at least two of three replicate wells were required for clones to be considered positive. Cross-reactive clonotypes were defined as significantly expanded in both SARS-CoV-2 spike wells and at least one common cold coronavirus spike condition. Similarity between CDR3 sequences was evaluated in R version 3.6.1 using Levenshtein distances (stringdist) and unrooted phylogenetic trees (ape). TCRdb reran the public reads through fastp at Q25 and MiXCR, keeping productive beta chains. Duplicate CDR3 protein sequences are folded into a single record with the most common DNA and genes. These V and J calls rely on TCRdb rather than the paper's analysis. The sample profile shows fewer than 11,000 distinct CDR3 sequences; over 20% of them were found once. In total, the top ten clones hold about 45% of the sample.

The sequenced sample was CD4+ T cells from blood, cultured in vitro, obtained before SARS-CoV-2 vaccination. The V gene is TRBV20-1 and the J gene is TRBJ2-7; the junction holds 9 bases that match TRBD2. The TCR was taken from a human donor who received a COVID-19 vaccine. The CDR3 here reads CSARVSGLAREQYF. The DNA is TGCAGTGCTAGAGTCTCTGGACTAGCGAGGGAGCAGTACTTC.